These 11 T cell receptor beta chains came from one sample sequenced in a study of T cells in Graves' hyperthyroidism and ophthalmopathy. RNA transcripts yielded amplified TCR beta CDR3 regions. Using the HTBI primer set, a first-round RT-PCR was run on the TCR CDR3. MiXCR was run by TCRdb on the multiplex PCR reads, yielding one entry per CDR3 protein. The sample lists approximately 690,000 distinct CDR3 sequences, about 20% occurring once. Sequenced sample: blood. These receptors all stem from a man in his thirties or forties with Graves' ophthalmopathy.

The V and J genes are TRBV12-3 or TRBV12-4 and TRBJ2-1; the match to TRBD2 covers 11 bases. This CDR3 is 16 amino acids long. The J segment lost 0 bases and the V segment lost 7 bases, leaving 5 bases of the junction unmatched. In DNA, the CDR3 is TGTGCCAGCAACCTTAGCGGGAGGGACTCCTACAATGAGCAGTTCTTC. This encodes CASNLSGRDSYNEQFF.

This clonotype was detected ten times or more. V and J are TRBV7-8 and TRBJ2-7; 9 positions match TRBD1. From germline, CDR1 is SGHVS and CDR2 FQNEAQ. The V and J ends lost 5 bases and 3 bases, in that order; junction bases with no gene match: 8. This CDR3 has 15 residues. This CDR3 is CASSQPGQGFYEQYF. The CDR3 DNA is TGTGCCAGCAGCCAACCGGGACAGGGTTTCTACGAGCAGTACTTC.

V usage is TRBV7-9 and J usage is TRBJ2-1; the match to TRBD2 covers 10 bases. V lost 1 base and J lost 1; bases outside the gene matches: 7. This CDR3 region has 18 residues. Germline V gives CDR1 SEHNR, CDR2 FQNEAQ (reference sequence). As DNA, the CDR3 is TGTGCCAGCAGCTTAGGGACTAGCGGCCTGAGGTCCTACAATGAGCAGTTCTTC. Translating gives CASSLGTSGLRSYNEQFF.

This clonotype occurred many times. This chain connects TRBV9 to TRBJ2-7; D might be TRBD2 (6 bases). The CDR3 runs to 15 residues. Per the germline V gene, CDR1 is SGDLS and CDR2 is YYNGEE. With 4 bases removed from V and 3 bases from J, the gap between germline ends came to 17 bases. Here the CDR3 DNA reads TGTGCCAGCAGCCCCCGGGACTCACCGTACTACGAGCAGTACTTC. This gives the protein CASSPRDSPYYEQYF.

This chain joins TRBV10-1 and TRBJ2-5; D is unclear. This CDR3 contains 13 residues. V lost 0 bases and J lost 5, with 7 bases in between. Germline CDR1 is WNHNN and CDR2 is SYGVQD (reference sequence). This CDR3 reads CASSESIGETQYF. In DNA, the CDR3 is TGCGCCAGCAGTGAGTCGATTGGTGAGACCCAGTACTTC.

This clonotype was counted ten times or more. J is TRBJ2-3 and V is TRBV11-2; D not resolved. CDR1 SGHAT and CDR2 FQNNGV come from the germline V gene. The CDR3 has 17 residues. The V end was cut by 1 base, the J end by 1 base, with 15 bases between. The CDR3 here is CASSLALEGPGTDTQYF. The CDR3 DNA reads TGTGCCAGCAGCTTAGCACTCGAAGGGCCTGGCACAGATACGCAGTATTTT.

This clonotype was observed many times. The rearrangement joins TRBV28 to TRBJ2-1; 9 bases are a match to TRBD2. The trim removed 2 bases at V and 7 bases at J, leaving 12 bases unmatched. The CDR3 length is 17 residues. CDR1 is MDHEN, CDR2 SYDVKM, per germline. In DNA, the CDR3 is TGTGCCAGCAGTTTAAGGCTTCTAGCGGGATCTGGGAATGAGCAGTTCTTC. Translation gives CASSLRLLAGSGNEQFF. Variable domain in full (rest from reference TRBV28 and TRBJ2-1): DVKVTQSSRYLVKRTGEKVFLECVQDMDHENMFWYRQDPGLGLRLIYFSYDVKMKEKGDIPEGYSVSREKKERFSLILESASTNQTSMYLCASSLRLLAGSGNEQFFGPGTRLTVL.

This clonotype was detected only once. The chain recombines TRBV4-2 with TRBJ2-5; 10 bases are a match to TRBD2. The V and J ends lost 1 base and 5 bases, in that order; junction bases with no gene match: 10. This CDR3 has 17 amino acids. CDR1 and CDR2 from the germline V gene are LGHNA and YNFKEQ. As DNA, the CDR3 is TGTGCCAGCAGCCAAGCGCCGGGTGCTAGCGGGAGCGAGACCCAGTACTTC. It is translated as CASSQAPGASGSETQYF.

In this sample, this clonotype turned up a few times. V is TRBV6-1 and J is TRBJ2-7; no definite D call. There are 13 residues in the CDR3. V shed 6 bases and J shed 2 bases, with 11 bases lying between them. Germline CDR1 is MNHNS and CDR2 is SASEGT. This chain's CDR3 is CASRGQNTYEQYF. The CDR3 DNA is TGTGCCAGCAGAGGGCAGAACACCTACGAGCAGTACTTC.

This clonotype was observed a handful of times. This may arise from a read error, as a much more abundant clone is one base away. This chain joins TRBV12-3 or TRBV12-4 and TRBJ2-3; D gene ambiguous. The V end lost 3 bases, the J end lost 6 bases, and 7 bases lay between the germline ends. The CDR3 runs 12 residues. For the CDR3, the DNA is TGTGCCAGCAGTTTCTATGGGGATACGCAGTATTTT. Translation: CASSFYGDTQYF.

J is TRBJ1-1 and V is TRBV7-8; 8 nucleotides agree with TRBD1. The CDR3 is 18 amino acids. Germline CDR1 and CDR2: SGHVS and FQNEAQ. The junction had 9 bases not matched to a gene; V was cut back by 0 bases and J by 0 bases. The CDR3 sequence is CASSLASPGTGLNTEAFF. CDR3 bases: TGTGCCAGCAGCTTAGCGAGTCCCGGGACAGGTTTGAACACTGAAGCTTTCTTT.